This is a list of T cell receptor beta chains from one sample in a study of beta chain features in type 1 diabetes. Assay: immunoSEQ multiplex PCR; the TCRdb copy retains only in-frame clones and omits some. The sample yields 900,000 or so clones, roughly 15% seen once. Specimen: naive CD4+ T cells from blood. These receptors were taken from a woman aged 18-35 years in good health. CDR3s include the opening cysteine and the closing phenylalanine or tryptophan. The order of the fields is clone size, J gene, D gene, V gene, CDR3 protein, CDR3 DNA. A D gene is named only where the DNA matches it firmly. Rows give clone size only sometimes, using once, few, many, or a class for an expanded clone.

>few|TRBJ2-7|TRBD1|TRBV28
CASRPTPGQHSYEQYF
TGTGCCAGCAGGCCGACGCCGGGACAGCACTCCTACGAGCAGTACTTC
>few|TRBJ1-2|.|TRBV7-2
CASSYGQPGGYGYTF
TGTGCCAGCAGCTACGGACAGCCCGGGGGCTATGGCTACACCTTC
>few|TRBJ2-1|.|TRBV7-9
CASSLSEGNKQFF
TGTGCCAGCAGCTTATCGGAAGGGAATAAGCAGTTCTTC
>few|TRBJ2-1|TRBD1|TRBV14
CASSQLTGGYNEQFF
TGTGCCAGCAGCCAACTAACAGGGGGCTACAATGAGCAGTTCTTC
>.|TRBJ2-1|.|TRBV7-2
CASSPQGNEQFF
TGTGCCAGCAGCCCCCAGGGTAATGAGCAGTTCTTC
>.|TRBJ2-3|.|TRBV7-3
CASSFGLVTDTQYF
TGTGCCAGCAGCTTCGGACTCGTCACAGATACGCAGTATTTT
>few|TRBJ2-3|.|TRBV7-6
CASSLGSTDTQYF
TGTGCCAGCAGCTTAGGGAGCACAGATACGCAGTATTTT
>.|TRBJ2-7|TRBD1|TRBV28
CASSLGGTGLNEQYF
TGTGCCAGCAGTTTAGGAGGGACAGGGTTAAACGAGCAGTACTTC
>.|TRBJ2-7|TRBD2|TRBV28
CASSFGTSGTYEQYF
TGTGCCAGCAGTTTTGGTACTAGCGGAACCTACGAGCAGTACTTC
>few|TRBJ2-3|TRBD1|TRBV9
CASSTGTGVTDTQYF
TGTGCCAGCAGCACCGGGACAGGAGTGACAGATACGCAGTATTTT
>.|TRBJ2-1|TRBD2|TRBV6-6
CASSYPLADYNEQFF
TGTGCCAGCAGTTACCCCCTAGCGGACTACAATGAGCAGTTCTTC
>.|TRBJ1-5|.|TRBV7-2
CASSKQENAQPQHF
TGTGCCAGCAGCAAGCAGGAAAACGCGCAGCCCCAGCATTTT
>few|TRBJ1-2|.|TRBV5-1
CASSSVRVGDGYTF
TGCGCCAGCAGCTCCGTTAGGGTGGGAGATGGCTACACCTTC
>once|TRBJ2-7|.|TRBV28
CATERPNMYEQYF
TGTGCCACCGAGAGACCAAACATGTACGAGCAGTACTTC
>few|TRBJ2-1|TRBD1|TRBV7-6
CASTAKGYRDRGRSEQFF
TGTGCCAGCACCGCGAAGGGGTACCGGGACAGGGGAAGAAGTGAGCAGTTCTTC
>.|TRBJ2-7|.|TRBV5-4
CASSRGTLYEQYF
TGTGCCAGCAGCCGCGGGACACTCTACGAGCAGTACTTC
>.|TRBJ2-2|.|TRBV6-6
CASSLGGTNTGELFF
TGTGCCAGCAGCTTGGGGGGAACGAACACCGGGGAGCTGTTTTTT
>.|TRBJ2-3|.|TRBV6-5
CASSSPGENTQYF
TGTGCCAGCAGTTCGCCGGGTGAAAATACGCAGTATTTT
>.|TRBJ2-3|.|TRBV9
CASSDEKGTGTQYF
TGTGCCAGCAGCGATGAAAAAGGGACGGGTACGCAGTATTTT
>few|TRBJ2-3|TRBD2|TRBV2
CASSRGRASGVTDTQYF
TGTGCCAGCAGTAGGGGGAGGGCTAGCGGGGTCACAGATACGCAGTATTTT
>few|TRBJ2-7|.|TRBV2
CASSESRQAVGEQYF
TGTGCCAGCAGTGAGAGTCGACAGGCTGTCGGCGAGCAGTACTTC
>.|TRBJ1-2|.|TRBV19
CASSPLGEANYGYTF
TGTGCCAGTAGCCCCCTGGGGGAAGCTAACTATGGCTACACCTTC
>.|TRBJ1-2|TRBD1|TRBV18
CASSPGQGDYGYTF
TGTGCCAGCTCACCGGGACAGGGTGACTATGGCTACACCTTC
>.|TRBJ1-2|.|TRBV20-1
CSASVNYGYTF
TGCAGTGCTAGCGTAAACTATGGCTACACCTTC
>few|TRBJ2-1|TRBD2|TRBV5-6
CASSSGGASGRHNEQFF
TGTGCCAGCAGCTCGGGAGGGGCTAGCGGGAGACACAATGAGCAGTTCTTC
>.|TRBJ2-7|.|TRBV7-2
CASSLAGRSSYEQYF
TGTGCCAGCAGCTTAGCGGGCAGGAGCTCCTACGAGCAGTACTTC
>.|TRBJ2-5|TRBD1|TRBV5-1
CASSFGQGAETQYF
TGCGCCAGCAGCTTTGGGCAGGGGGCGGAGACCCAGTACTTC
>.|TRBJ2-5|TRBD2|TRBV19
CASSAGLAGGQETQYF
TGTGCCAGTAGTGCTGGACTAGCGGGAGGCCAAGAGACCCAGTACTTC
>.|TRBJ1-2|TRBD1|TRBV7-3
CASSLDREVGYTF
TGTGCCAGCAGCCTCGACAGGGAGGTCGGCTACACCTTC
>.|TRBJ2-5|TRBD2|TRBV19
CASSKTSGRVLETQYF
TGTGCCAGTAGTAAAACTAGCGGGAGGGTGTTGGAGACCCAGTACTTC
>.|TRBJ2-2|TRBD2|TRBV28
CASSPRDGGLRVKLFF
TGTGCCAGCAGTCCCCGGGATGGGGGACTACGAGTGAAGCTGTTTTTT
>.|TRBJ2-7|.|TRBV29-1
CSVSNAYEQYF
TGCAGCGTCTCAAACGCGTACGAGCAGTACTTC
>.|TRBJ2-3|.|TRBV14
CASSQGFFTDTQYF
TGTGCCAGCAGCCAAGGCTTCTTCACAGATACGCAGTATTTT
>few|TRBJ2-3|.|TRBV7-9
CASSTRSSGDTQYF
TGTGCCAGCAGCACCCGTTCGAGCGGTGATACGCAGTATTTT
>.|TRBJ2-2|.|TRBV15
CATSREYNTGELFF
TGTGCCACCAGCAGAGAGTATAACACCGGGGAGCTGTTTTTT
>.|TRBJ1-4|TRBD1|TRBV7-6
CASSHGQGTEKLFF
TGTGCCAGCAGCCACGGACAGGGGACTGAAAAACTGTTTTTT
>few|TRBJ1-1|.|TRBV5-4
CASSFANSEAFF
TGTGCCAGCAGCTTCGCGAACAGCGAAGCTTTCTTT
>.|TRBJ2-1|.|TRBV5-6
CASSSTDQRPEQFF
TGTGCCAGCAGCTCGACGGACCAACGACCTGAGCAGTTCTTC
>few|TRBJ2-3|TRBD2|TRBV7-2
CASSLAASGSRGTQYF
TGTGCCAGCAGCTTAGCGGCTAGCGGGAGCCGGGGGACGCAGTATTTT